What follows are 28 T cell receptor beta chains derived from one specimen sequenced in a study of shared clonotypes between healthy human individuals. Sequencing was performed with immunoSEQ multiplex PCR; in TCRdb, only in-frame clones are kept and a portion is missing. The table has about 820,000 clones, nearly 95% seen once. Naive CD8 cells lacked CD45RO, underwent positive selection for CCR7 and left out terminally differentiated effector memory CD45RA+ cells. Sequenced input: naive CD8+ T cells sorted from blood. The receptor source for this set is a man aged 25-40 years in good health.

The chain uses TRBV7-9 and TRBJ2-7; perhaps TRBD2 as D (5 bases). CDR3 length equals 16 residues. Germline V gene data show CDR1 as SEHNR and CDR2 as FQNEAQ (reference sequence). The V end was cut by 0 bases, the J end by 4 bases, with 16 bases between. The CDR3 DNA is TGTGCCAGCAGCTTAGCATCGGACTTGAGATCATACGAGCAGTACTTC. This translates into CASSLASDLRSYEQYF.

The chain recombines TRBV19 with TRBJ1-1; 8 bases agree with TRBD1. The ends lost 3 bases at V and 0 bases at J; junction bases unmatched: 9. Germline assignment: CDR1 LNHDA and CDR2 SQIVND (reference sequence). This CDR3 contains 17 residues. In nucleotides, the CDR3 is TGTGCCAGTAGTATGTACGGGACAGGAGGTGTGAACACTGAAGCTTTCTTT. This sequence encodes CASSMYGTGGVNTEAFF.

The chain recombines TRBV10-3 with TRBJ1-1; D gene ambiguous. This CDR3 is built from 15 residues. From germline, CDR1 is ENHRY and CDR2 SYGVKD. Trimming removed 4 bases from V and 0 bases from J, with 12 bases in between. In nucleotides, the CDR3 is TGTGCCATCAGTGGAGTGGAGGGAATGAACACTGAAGCTTTCTTT. It translates to CAISGVEGMNTEAFF.

This clone was seen only once. The J gene is TRBJ1-4, the V gene TRBV28; 7 bases align to TRBD1. The trim removed 5 bases at V and 4 bases at J, leaving 4 bases unmatched. In germline, CDR1 is MDHEN, CDR2 SYDVKM. There are 14 residues in the CDR3. Written as DNA, the CDR3 is TGTGCCAGCAGTCCACAGGGGATTAATGAAAAACTGTTTTTT. Protein sequence: CASSPQGINEKLFF.

J is TRBJ2-7 and V is TRBV27; 8 bases line up with TRBD2. The CDR3 is made up of 15 amino acids. CDR1 and CDR2 (germline): MNHEY, SMNVEV (reference sequence). V lost 0 bases, J lost 5 bases, and 6 bases stayed unmatched. CDR3 sequence reads: CASSLSLAGFHEQYF. The CDR3 coding sequence is TGTGCCAGCAGTTTATCGTTAGCGGGATTCCACGAGCAGTACTTC.

This sequence joins TRBV28 and TRBJ2-7, with 9 positions matching TRBD2. Germline CDR1 is MDHEN and CDR2 is SYDVKM. The CDR3 contains 13 residues. With 9 bases clipped from V and 4 bases from J, the junction kept 7 bases outside the gene matches. The CDR3 nucleotides are TGTGCCAGGGCCCTAGCGGGACCTTACGAGCAGTACTTC. It specifies CARALAGPYEQYF. The variable domain in full, with the rest retrieved from reference TRBV28 and TRBJ2-7, is DVKVTQSSRYLVKRTGEKVFLECVQDMDHENMFWYRQDPGLGLRLIYFSYDVKMKEKGDIPEGYSVSREKKERFSLILESASTNQTSMYLCARALAGPYEQYFGPGTRLTVT.

V gene TRBV6-6 combines with J gene TRBJ1-3, with a possible D match to TRBD1 (5 bases). Germline loops: CDR1 MNHNY, CDR2 SVGAGI (reference sequence). The CDR3 contains 16 residues. Between the trimmed V and J ends, which lost 2 bases and 5 bases, there was a span of 16 bases. CDR3 protein: CASSYDRQRGRNTIYF. The CDR3 bases are TGTGCCAGCAGTTACGATAGGCAGAGGGGTAGAAACACCATATATTTT.

This clone showed up just once. This sequence joins TRBV13 and TRBJ2-1; 7 nucleotides align to TRBD1. Trimming at V came to 6 bases and at J to 7 bases, leaving 6 bases not matched to a gene. Germline V CDR1 and CDR2: PRHDT, FYEKMQ (reference sequence). The CDR3 totals 13 residues. CDR3 nucleotides: TGTGCCAGCAGTCAGGGGGTTGGGAATGAGCAGTTCTTC. It encodes CASSQGVGNEQFF.

This clone was observed once. The DNA is left out, because the CDR3 cannot be placed on it with certainty; the CDR3 is given as TCRdb lists it. J is TRBJ1-4 and V is TRBV12-1. TRBV12-1 counts as a pseudogene. The CDR3 spans 14 amino acids, including both terminal residues. This chain's CDR3 is CASSFARGNEKLFF.

This clone has just a few counts. This chain connects TRBV4-1 to TRBJ2-3, with D possibly TRBD2 on 5 matching bases. The CDR3 has 18 residues. Germline-derived CDR1 and CDR2 are MGHRA and YSYEKL. V dropped 0 bases and J dropped 6 bases, with 22 bases sitting between them. The CDR3 nucleotides are TGCGCCAGCAGCCAAGATGGGTCACTAGGGCTGTTTTCGGATACGCAGTATTTT. The encoded protein is CASSQDGSLGLFSDTQYF.

On this clone itself: This likely stems from a read error, as it lies one base from a far larger clone. The chain couples TRBV28 to TRBJ2-7, with D possibly matching TRBD1 (5 bases). The CDR3 spans 18 residues. The ends were cut back, 4 bases at V and 2 bases at J, with 24 bases in the middle. The germline CDR1 and CDR2 sequences are MDHEN and SYDVKM. CDR3 loop: CASSSALIQAPLTYEQYF. The CDR3 DNA follows: TGTGCCAGCAGTTCTGCCCTCATACAGGCGCCACTCACCTACGAGCAGTACTTC.

In this sample, this clone turned up once. The chain couples TRBV9 to TRBJ2-6; D is uncertain. Trimming stripped 5 bases from V and 0 bases from J, with 12 bases between. Germline V CDR1 and CDR2: SGDLS, YYNGEE. This CDR3 comprises 16 residues. The CDR3 spells CASSLSHASGANVLTF. The DNA of the CDR3 is TGTGCCAGCAGTTTGAGCCACGCCTCTGGGGCCAACGTCCTGACTTTC.

The chain links TRBV14 to TRBJ1-4, with 7 nucleotides matching TRBD1. The germline V gene has CDR1 SGHDN and CDR2 FVKESK. V trimming: 4 bases; J trimming: 8 bases; junction bases outside the gene matches: 10. CDR3 size: 15 residues. CDR3 loop: CASSPYRGTVEKLFF. CDR3 nucleotides: TGTGCCAGCAGCCCATACAGGGGTACGGTGGAAAAACTGTTTTTT.

V and J are TRBV29-1 and TRBJ2-3, with 8 positions matching TRBD1. CDR3 length: 17 residues. Germline CDR1 reads SQVTM; CDR2 reads ANQGSEA. The V and J ends lost 1 base and 4 bases, in that order; junction bases with no gene match: 13. The CDR3, as DNA: TGCAGCGTTGAAGTTGCGGTGGGACAGGTCGAAGCAGATACGCAGTATTTT. It codes for CSVEVAVGQVEADTQYF.

The rearrangement joins TRBV5-4 to TRBJ2-7; TRBD2 matches at 14 bases. J gave up 3 bases and V 4 bases, and 9 bases lay outside the gene matches. The CDR3 consists of 17 residues. The germline gives CDR1 SGHNT, CDR2 YYREEE (reference sequence). CDR3: CASSHGLAGGSIYEQYF. CDR3 sequence (DNA): TGTGCCAGCAGCCATGGACTAGCGGGAGGTTCAATCTACGAGCAGTACTTC.

This clone was found once. V is TRBV7-9 and J is TRBJ1-2; D is unresolved. This CDR3 contains 12 residues. V lost 6 bases to trimming and J lost 4 bases, with 9 bases between them. Germline CDR1 is SEHNR and CDR2 is FQNEAQ (reference sequence). CDR3 in amino acids: CASSSMVYGYTF. The DNA of the CDR3 is TGTGCCAGCAGTTCGATGGTCTATGGCTACACCTTC.

The chain carries TRBV27 and TRBJ1-4, with D possibly being TRBD1 (5 bases). The CDR3 has 17 amino acids. Germline CDR1 and CDR2: MNHEY and SMNVEV (reference sequence). Trimming removed 7 bases at V and 5 bases at J, with 23 bases between. The CDR3 is CASTPGTYRRPNEKLFF. The CDR3 coding sequence is TGTGCCAGCACACCCGGAACGTACAGGCGCCCAAATGAAAAACTGTTTTTT.

V is TRBV7-8 and J is TRBJ2-2; D call uncertain. With 5 bases removed from V and 4 bases from J, the gap between germline ends came to 14 bases. The CDR3 consists of 15 residues. CDR1 SGHVS and CDR2 FQNEAQ come from the germline V gene. Here the CDR3 reads CASSRSVTRTGELFF. The CDR3 region has the DNA TGTGCCAGCAGCCGATCAGTGACCCGCACCGGGGAGCTGTTTTTT.

The V call is TRBV7-9, the J call TRBJ1-3, with D possibly TRBD1 on 5 matching bases. Germline V gene lookup returns CDR1 SEHNR and CDR2 FQNEAQ (reference sequence). The CDR3 is made up of 14 amino acids. V lost 3 bases and J 3 bases, leaving 9 bases between the germline ends. The CDR3 DNA follows: TGTGCCAGCAGCTTTCCCAGGGATGGAAACACCATATATTTT. Encoded protein: CASSFPRDGNTIYF.

This rearrangement joins TRBV7-6 to TRBJ2-2; 7 bases match TRBD2. V lost 5 bases, J lost 4 bases, and 4 bases stayed unmatched. This CDR3 is built from 14 residues. Germline V lookup: CDR1 SGHVS, CDR2 FNYEAQ. CDR3 coding DNA: TGTGCCAGCAGCCCCGGGGGGAGCACCGGGGAGCTGTTTTTT. Translating gives CASSPGGSTGELFF.

In DNA, the CDR3 is TGTGCCAGCAGCTTGGGCGGAGGGACAGGGAGTGGCTACGAGCAGTACTTC. It encodes CASSLGGGTGSGYEQYF. The chain carries TRBV7-9 and TRBJ2-7; 9 bases line up with TRBD1. Trimming at V came to 3 bases and at J to 3 bases, leaving 12 bases not matched to a gene. Germline lookup yields CDR1 SEHNR and CDR2 FQNEAQ (reference sequence). The CDR3 contains 17 residues. The variable domain in full, completed from reference TRBV7-9 and TRBJ2-7, reads DTGVSQNPRHKITKRGQNVTFRCDPISEHNRLYWYRQTLGQGPEFLTYFQNEAQLEKSRLLSDRFSAERPKGSFSTLEIQRTEQGDSAMYLCASSLGGGTGSGYEQYFGPGTRLTVT.

The table lists this clone with a count of one. The chain is built from TRBV10-2 and TRBJ2-7, with D hard to call. Germline-derived CDR1 and CDR2 are WSHSY and SAAADI. CDR3 size: 12 residues. Trimming removed 6 bases from V and 0 bases from J, with 6 bases in between. The CDR3 bases are TGCGCCAGCAGGGAGAGCTCCTACGAGCAGTACTTC. Amino acids: CASRESSYEQYF.

Worth noting for this clone: The sample carries other DNA sequences with the same CDR3. The chain couples TRBV4-3 to TRBJ2-5; TRBD1 might be the D (6 bases). In germline, CDR1 is LGHNA, CDR2 YSLEER. Between the trimmed V and J ends, which lost 1 base and 4 bases, there was a span of 7 bases. There are 13 residues in the CDR3. The CDR3 DNA sequence: TGCGCCAGCAGCCAAGTCAGGGGAGAGACCCAGTACTTC. Protein product: CASSQVRGETQYF.

The chain joins TRBV5-8 to TRBJ2-6; D is ambiguous. V was pared by 7 bases and J by 5 bases, with 22 bases between. This CDR3 contains 17 residues. Germline lookup yields CDR1 SGHTS and CDR2 YDEGEE. The DNA of the CDR3 is TGTGCCAGCCACGTGTCTCACACACAAAGTCGGGCCAACGTCCTGACTTTC. The encoded protein is CASHVSHTQSRANVLTF.

Here the CDR3 reads CASSLPGMYTEAFF. The CDR3 nucleotides are TGTGCCAGCAGTTTGCCGGGAATGTACACTGAAGCTTTCTTT. This sequence joins TRBV28 and TRBJ1-1, with no clear D. Germline CDR1 and CDR2: MDHEN and SYDVKM. The CDR3 contains 14 residues. Trimming removed 3 bases at V and 3 bases at J, with 11 bases between.

The rearrangement links TRBV7-9 to TRBJ2-7; D call uncertain. This CDR3 has 14 amino acids. Trimming pared 5 bases from V and 1 base from J, leaving 12 bases between. From germline, CDR1 is SEHNR and CDR2 FQNEAQ (reference sequence). CDR3 protein: CASSGRLQSYEQYF. Here the CDR3 DNA reads TGTGCCAGCAGCGGCCGGTTACAATCCTACGAGCAGTACTTC.

J is TRBJ2-1 and V is TRBV14, with a possible D match to TRBD2 (6 bases). V lost 4 bases and J lost 6, with 10 bases in between. This CDR3 is built from 13 residues. The germline CDR1 and CDR2 sequences are SGHDN and FVKESK. DNA for the CDR3: TGTGCCAGCAGCCCATTCGGGAGCAATGAGCAGTTCTTC. It codes for CASSPFGSNEQFF.

This clone was observed a single time. This chain links TRBV6-4 with TRBJ2-2; TRBD2 agrees at 11 bases. The trim removed 6 bases at V and 4 bases at J, leaving 16 bases unmatched. Germline CDR1 is MRHNA and CDR2 is SNTAGT. The CDR3 length is 19 residues. This CDR3 reads CASRIPGTSGRGSTGELFF. CDR3 nucleotides: TGTGCCAGCAGGATCCCCGGGACTAGCGGAAGGGGAAGCACCGGGGAGCTGTTTTTT.